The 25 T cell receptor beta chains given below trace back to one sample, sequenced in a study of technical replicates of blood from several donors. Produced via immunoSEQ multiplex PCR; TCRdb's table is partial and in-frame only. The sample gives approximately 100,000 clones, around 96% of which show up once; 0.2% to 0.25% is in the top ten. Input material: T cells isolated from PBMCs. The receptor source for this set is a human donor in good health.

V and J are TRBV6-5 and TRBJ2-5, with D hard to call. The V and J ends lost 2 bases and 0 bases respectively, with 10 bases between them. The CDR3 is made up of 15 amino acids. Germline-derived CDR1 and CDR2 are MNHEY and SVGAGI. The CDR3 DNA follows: TGTGCCAGCAGTTACGCCCACAGTTACCAAGAGACCCAGTACTTC. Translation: CASSYAHSYQETQYF.

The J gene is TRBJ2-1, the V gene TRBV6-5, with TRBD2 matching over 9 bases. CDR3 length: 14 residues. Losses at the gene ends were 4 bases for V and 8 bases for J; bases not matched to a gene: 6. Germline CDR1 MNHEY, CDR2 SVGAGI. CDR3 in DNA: TGTGCCAGCAGTTTTGCGGGAGGGCCTCATGAGCAGTTCTTC. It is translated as CASSFAGGPHEQFF.

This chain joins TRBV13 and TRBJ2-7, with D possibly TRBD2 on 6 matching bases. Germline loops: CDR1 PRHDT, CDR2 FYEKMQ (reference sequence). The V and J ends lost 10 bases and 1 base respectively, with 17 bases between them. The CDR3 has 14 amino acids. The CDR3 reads CATSFASASYEQYF. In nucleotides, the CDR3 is TGTGCCACCTCCTTTGCTAGCGCGTCCTACGAGCAGTACTTC.

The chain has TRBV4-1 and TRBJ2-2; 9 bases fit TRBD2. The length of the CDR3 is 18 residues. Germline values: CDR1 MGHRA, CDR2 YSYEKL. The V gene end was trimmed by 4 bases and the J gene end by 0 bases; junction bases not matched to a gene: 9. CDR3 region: CASSPHPLAGPNTGELFF. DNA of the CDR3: TGCGCCAGCAGCCCCCACCCTCTAGCGGGGCCGAACACCGGGGAGCTGTTTTTT.

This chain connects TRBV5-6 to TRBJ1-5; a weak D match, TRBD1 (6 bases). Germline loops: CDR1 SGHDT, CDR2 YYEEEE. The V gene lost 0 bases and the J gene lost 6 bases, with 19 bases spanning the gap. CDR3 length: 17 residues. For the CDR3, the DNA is TGTGCCAGCAGCTTGGACCGGGGACAATCGGGGAGTCAGCCCCAGCATTTT. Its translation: CASSLDRGQSGSQPQHF.

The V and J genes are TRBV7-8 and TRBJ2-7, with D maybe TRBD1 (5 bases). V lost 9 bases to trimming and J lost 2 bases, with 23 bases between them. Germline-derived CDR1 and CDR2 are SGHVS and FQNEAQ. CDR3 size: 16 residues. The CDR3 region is CASQLRGAGIAYEQYF. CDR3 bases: TGTGCCAGTCAGCTTAGGGGCGCAGGTATCGCCTACGAGCAGTACTTC.

CDR3 DNA: TGTGCCAGTAAGCCCAACCGTAATCAGCCCCAGCATTTT. It is translated as CASKPNRNQPQHF. V gene TRBV6-5 combines with J gene TRBJ1-5; D is unresolved. The CDR3 runs 13 residues. V shed 9 bases and J shed 4 bases, with 13 bases lying between them. CDR1 and CDR2 from the germline V gene are MNHEY and SVGAGI.

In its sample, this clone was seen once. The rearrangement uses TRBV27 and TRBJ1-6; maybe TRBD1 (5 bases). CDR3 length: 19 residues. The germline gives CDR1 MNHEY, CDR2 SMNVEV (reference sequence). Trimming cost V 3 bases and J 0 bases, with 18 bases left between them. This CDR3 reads CASSFQSTGLLSYNSPLHF. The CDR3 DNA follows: TGTGCCAGCAGTTTTCAGTCCACAGGCCTCCTCTCCTATAATTCACCCCTCCACTTT.

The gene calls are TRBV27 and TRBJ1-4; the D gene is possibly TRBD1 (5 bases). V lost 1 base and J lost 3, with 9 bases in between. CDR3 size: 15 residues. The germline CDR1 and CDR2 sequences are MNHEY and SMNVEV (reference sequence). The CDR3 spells CASSLYGGANEKLFF. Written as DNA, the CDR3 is TGTGCCAGCAGTTTATACGGGGGGGCTAATGAAAAACTGTTTTTT.

DNA for the CDR3: TGTGCCAGTAGTATAAACCTAGGGGGGGCCGGCTTCTTC. It yields the protein CASSINLGGAGFF. J is TRBJ2-1 and V is TRBV19; possible D gene TRBD2, 7 bases. Germline-derived CDR1 and CDR2 are LNHDA and SQIVND (reference sequence). There are 13 residues in the CDR3. V gave up 2 bases and J gave up 16 bases, with 18 bases separating them.

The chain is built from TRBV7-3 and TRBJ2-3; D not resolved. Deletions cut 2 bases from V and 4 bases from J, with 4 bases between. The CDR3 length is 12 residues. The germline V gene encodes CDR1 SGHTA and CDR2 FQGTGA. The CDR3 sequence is CASSLESDTQYF. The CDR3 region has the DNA TGTGCCAGCAGCTTAGAGTCAGATACGCAGTATTTT.

The CDR3 bases are TGTGCCACCCAAGCTTCGATGGGCCGGGAGACCCAGTACTTC. Protein: CATQASMGRETQYF. V is TRBV5-5 and J is TRBJ2-5; D uncertain. CDR1 and CDR2 from the germline V gene are SGHKS and YYEKEE (reference sequence). The length of the CDR3 is 14 residues. With 9 bases removed from V and 5 bases from J, the gap between germline ends came to 20 bases. Full variable domain (rest looked up from reference TRBV5-5 and TRBJ2-5): DAGVTQSPTHLIKTRGQQVTLRCSPISGHKSVSWYQQVLGQGPQFIFQYYEKEERGRGNFPDRFSARQFPNYSSELNVNALLLGDSALYLCATQASMGRETQYFGPGTRLLVL.

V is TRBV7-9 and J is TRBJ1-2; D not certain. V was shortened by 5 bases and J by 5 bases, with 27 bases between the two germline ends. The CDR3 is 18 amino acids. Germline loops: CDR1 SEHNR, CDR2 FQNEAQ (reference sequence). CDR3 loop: CASSPLEPLLGSGYGYTF. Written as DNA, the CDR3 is TGTGCCAGCAGCCCACTTGAGCCCCTCTTAGGGAGCGGATATGGCTACACCTTC. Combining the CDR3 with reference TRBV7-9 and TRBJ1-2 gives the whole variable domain DTGVSQNPRHKITKRGQNVTFRCDPISEHNRLYWYRQTLGQGPEFLTYFQNEAQLEKSRLLSDRFSAERPKGSFSTLEIQRTEQGDSAMYLCASSPLEPLLGSGYGYTFGSGTRLTVV.

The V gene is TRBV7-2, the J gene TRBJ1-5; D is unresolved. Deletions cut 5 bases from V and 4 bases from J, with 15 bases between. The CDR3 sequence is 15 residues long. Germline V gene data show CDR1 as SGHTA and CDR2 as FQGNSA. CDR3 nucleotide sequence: TGTGCCAGCAGCCCTCTGGGGAGAACGAATCAGCCCCAGCATTTT. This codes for CASSPLGRTNQPQHF.

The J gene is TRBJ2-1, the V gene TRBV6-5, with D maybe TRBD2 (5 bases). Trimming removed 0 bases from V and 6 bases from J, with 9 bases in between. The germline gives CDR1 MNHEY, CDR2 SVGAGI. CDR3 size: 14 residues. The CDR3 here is CASSYSPSSNEQFF. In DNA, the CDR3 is TGTGCCAGCAGTTACTCACCTAGCAGCAATGAGCAGTTCTTC.

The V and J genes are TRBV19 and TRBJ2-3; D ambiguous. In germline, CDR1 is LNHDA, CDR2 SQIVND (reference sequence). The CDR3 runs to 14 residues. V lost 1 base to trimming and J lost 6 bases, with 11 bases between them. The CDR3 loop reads CASSIVNSRDTQYF. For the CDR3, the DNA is TGTGCCAGTAGTATAGTGAACTCTAGGGATACGCAGTATTTT.

CDR3 region: CASSDRGGTDTQYF. The CDR3 bases are TGCGCCAGCAGTGACCGGGGGGGCACAGATACGCAGTATTTT. V usage is TRBV10-1 and J usage is TRBJ2-3; TRBD2 matches 7 bases. This CDR3 has 14 residues. Germline V lookup: CDR1 WNHNN, CDR2 SYGVQD (reference sequence). V trimming: 3 bases; J trimming: 1 base; junction bases outside the gene matches: 1.

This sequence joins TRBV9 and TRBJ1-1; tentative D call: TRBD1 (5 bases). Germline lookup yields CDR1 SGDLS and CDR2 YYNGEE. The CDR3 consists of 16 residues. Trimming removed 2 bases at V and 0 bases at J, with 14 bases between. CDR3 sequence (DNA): TGTGCCAGCAGCGTCTACAGGATACCCATGAACACTGAAGCTTTCTTT. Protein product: CASSVYRIPMNTEAFF.

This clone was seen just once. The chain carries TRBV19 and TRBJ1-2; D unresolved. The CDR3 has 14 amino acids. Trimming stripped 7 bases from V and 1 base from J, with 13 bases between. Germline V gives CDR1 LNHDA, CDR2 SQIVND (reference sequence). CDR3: CASKGVGYNYGYTF. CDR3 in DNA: TGTGCCAGTAAAGGAGTGGGTTATAACTATGGCTACACCTTC.

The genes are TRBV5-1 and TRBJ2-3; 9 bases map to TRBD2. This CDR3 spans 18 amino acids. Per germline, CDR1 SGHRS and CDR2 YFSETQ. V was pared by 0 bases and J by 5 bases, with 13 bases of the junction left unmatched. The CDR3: CASSLDPAGGVGQDTQYF. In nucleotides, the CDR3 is TGCGCCAGCAGCTTGGACCCAGCGGGAGGAGTCGGGCAAGATACGCAGTATTTT.

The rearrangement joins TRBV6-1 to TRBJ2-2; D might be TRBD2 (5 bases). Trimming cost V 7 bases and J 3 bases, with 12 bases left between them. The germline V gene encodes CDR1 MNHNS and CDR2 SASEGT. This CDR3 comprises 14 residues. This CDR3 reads CASIKGAHTGELFF. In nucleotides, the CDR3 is TGTGCCAGCATTAAGGGAGCGCACACCGGGGAGCTGTTTTTT.

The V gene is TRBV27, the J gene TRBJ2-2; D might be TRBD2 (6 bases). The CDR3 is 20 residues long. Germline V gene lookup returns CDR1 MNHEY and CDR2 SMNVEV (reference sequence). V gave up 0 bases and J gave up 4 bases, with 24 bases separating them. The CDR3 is CASSLSIYRGLPGGTGELFF. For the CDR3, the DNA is TGTGCCAGCAGTTTATCTATCTATAGGGGTCTCCCCGGGGGCACCGGGGAGCTGTTTTTT.

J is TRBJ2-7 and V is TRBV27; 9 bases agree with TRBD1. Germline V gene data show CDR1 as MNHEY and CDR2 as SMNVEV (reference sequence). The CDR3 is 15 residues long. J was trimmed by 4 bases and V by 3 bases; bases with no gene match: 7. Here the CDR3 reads CASSFTTGGIYEQYF. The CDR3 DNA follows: TGTGCCAGCAGTTTTACGACAGGGGGGATATACGAGCAGTACTTC.

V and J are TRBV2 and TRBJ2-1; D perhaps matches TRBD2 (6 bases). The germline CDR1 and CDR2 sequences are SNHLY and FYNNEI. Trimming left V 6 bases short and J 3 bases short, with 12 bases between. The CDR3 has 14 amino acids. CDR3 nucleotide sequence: TGTGCCAGCAGAGCTCGGGAGCTCTACAATGAGCAGTTCTTC. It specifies CASRARELYNEQFF.

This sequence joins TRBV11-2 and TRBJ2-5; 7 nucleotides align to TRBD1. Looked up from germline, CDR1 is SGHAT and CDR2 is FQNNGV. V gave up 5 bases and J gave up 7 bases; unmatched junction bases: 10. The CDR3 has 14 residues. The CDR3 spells CASSGLRGRWTQYF. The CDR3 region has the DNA TGTGCCAGCAGCGGATTAAGGGGGCGCTGGACCCAGTACTTC.